This T cell receptor (beta chain) was captured by sequencing in a study of beta chain features in type 1 diabetes. Study-wide results and limits: Small HLA sub-analyses could not settle whether HLA shapes TCRB rearrangement. Significant though moderate, a shortening of TCRB CDR3s appeared in all four CD4+ subsets of Type 1 diabetes patients.

This CDR3 is 13 amino acids long. Germline CDR1 and CDR2: SNHLY and FYNNEI. Trimming shortened V by 5 bases and J by 4 bases, and 9 bases separated the two germline ends. This clone turned up a few times. What it binds is not known. A single heparinised blood sample, averaging roughly 0.11 L, was obtained per donor. cDNA synthesis used the whole RNA isolate, giving expressed TCRB sequences. Some clones are missing from TCRdb's copy, which holds only in-frame ones; the method was immunoSEQ multiplex PCR. This table has about 650,000 clones, around 12% appearing once. The clonotype originates from a young man with type 1 diabetes. The source material was naive CD4+ T cells from blood. The chain employs TRBV2 and TRBJ1-5; D is uncertain. CDR3: CASSSRSNQPQHF. DNA of the CDR3: TGTGCCAGCAGTAGCAGGTCTAATCAGCCCCAGCATTTT.